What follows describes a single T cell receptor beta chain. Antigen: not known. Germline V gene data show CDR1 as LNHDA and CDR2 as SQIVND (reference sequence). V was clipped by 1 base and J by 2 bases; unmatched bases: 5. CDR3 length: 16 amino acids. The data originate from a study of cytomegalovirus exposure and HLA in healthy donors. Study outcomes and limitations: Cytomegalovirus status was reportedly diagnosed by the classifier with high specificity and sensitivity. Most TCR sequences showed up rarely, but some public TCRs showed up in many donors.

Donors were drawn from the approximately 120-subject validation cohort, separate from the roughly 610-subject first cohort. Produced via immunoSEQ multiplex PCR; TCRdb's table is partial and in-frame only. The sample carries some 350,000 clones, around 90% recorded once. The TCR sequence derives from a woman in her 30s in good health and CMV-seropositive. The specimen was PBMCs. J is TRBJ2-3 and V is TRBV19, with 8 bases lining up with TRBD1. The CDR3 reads CASSIVPGQATDTQYF. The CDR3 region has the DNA TGTGCCAGTAGTATAGTGCCGGGACAGGCCACAGATACGCAGTATTTT.